This TCR beta chain was captured in a study of cytomegalovirus exposure and HLA in healthy donors. This clone occurred a few times. 13 Jbeta primers and 60 Vbeta primers were used for the PCR. Produced via immunoSEQ multiplex PCR; TCRdb's table is partial and in-frame only. The data contain some 130,000 clones, approximately 61% of them singletons. The CDR3 contains 15 residues. V lost 2 bases and J 0 bases, leaving 9 bases between the germline ends. The germline gives CDR1 SGHTA, CDR2 FQGTGA. This chain links TRBV7-3 with TRBJ2-3, with no clear D. This TCR derives from a human donor in good health. Sequences were obtained from PBMCs. This CDR3 is CASSLGSGSTDTQYF. Written as DNA, the CDR3 is TGTGCCAGCAGCTTAGGGTCAGGCAGCACAGATACGCAGTATTTT.